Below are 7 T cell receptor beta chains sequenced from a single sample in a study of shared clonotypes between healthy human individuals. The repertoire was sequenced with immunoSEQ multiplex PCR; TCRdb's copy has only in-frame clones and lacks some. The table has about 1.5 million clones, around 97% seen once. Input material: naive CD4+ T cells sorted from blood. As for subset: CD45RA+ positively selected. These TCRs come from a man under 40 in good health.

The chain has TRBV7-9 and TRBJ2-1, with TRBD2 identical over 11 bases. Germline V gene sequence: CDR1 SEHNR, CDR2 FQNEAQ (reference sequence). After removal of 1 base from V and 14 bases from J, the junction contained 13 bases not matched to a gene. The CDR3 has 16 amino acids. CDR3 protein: CASSLGAVSGRALEFF. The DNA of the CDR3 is TGTGCCAGCAGCTTAGGGGCTGTTAGCGGGAGGGCCTTGGAGTTCTTC. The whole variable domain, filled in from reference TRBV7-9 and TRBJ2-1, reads DTGVSQNPRHKITKRGQNVTFRCDPISEHNRLYWYRQTLGQGPEFLTYFQNEAQLEKSRLLSDRFSAERPKGSFSTLEIQRTEQGDSAMYLCASSLGAVSGRALEFFGPGTRLTVL.

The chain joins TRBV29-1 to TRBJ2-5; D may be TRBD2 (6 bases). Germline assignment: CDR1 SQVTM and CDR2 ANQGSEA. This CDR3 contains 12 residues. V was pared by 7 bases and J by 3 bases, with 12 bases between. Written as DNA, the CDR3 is TGCAGCGCCCGGGACTTTGAAGAGACCCAGTACTTC. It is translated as CSARDFEETQYF.

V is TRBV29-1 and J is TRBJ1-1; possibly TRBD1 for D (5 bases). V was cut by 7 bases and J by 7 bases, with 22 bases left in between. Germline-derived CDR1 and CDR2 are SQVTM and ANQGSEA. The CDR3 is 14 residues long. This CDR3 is CSAPLAGQYGEAFF. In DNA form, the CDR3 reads TGCAGCGCACCGTTGGCAGGGCAATACGGTGAAGCTTTCTTT.

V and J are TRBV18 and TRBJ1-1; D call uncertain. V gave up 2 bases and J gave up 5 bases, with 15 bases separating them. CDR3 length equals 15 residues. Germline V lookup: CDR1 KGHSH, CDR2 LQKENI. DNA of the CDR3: TGTGCCAGCTCACCATTTGGACGGGCGGAGACTGAAGCTTTCTTT. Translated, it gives CASSPFGRAETEAFF.

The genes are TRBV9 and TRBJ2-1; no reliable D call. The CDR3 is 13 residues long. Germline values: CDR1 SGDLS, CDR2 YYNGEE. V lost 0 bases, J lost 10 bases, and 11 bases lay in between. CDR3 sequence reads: CASSVGILREQFF. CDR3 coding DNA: TGTGCCAGCAGCGTAGGGATTCTAAGGGAGCAGTTCTTC.

The CDR3 DNA follows: TGTGCCAGCAGTTTCCGCCGCCGGGGACAGGGGGTTTATGAGCAGTTCTTC. Amino acid sequence: CASSFRRRGQGVYEQFF. The chain uses TRBV28 and TRBJ2-1; 11 bases line up with TRBD1. Germline-derived CDR1 and CDR2 are MDHEN and SYDVKM. V dropped 3 bases and J dropped 8; count of bases not matched to a gene: 12. The CDR3 has 17 residues.

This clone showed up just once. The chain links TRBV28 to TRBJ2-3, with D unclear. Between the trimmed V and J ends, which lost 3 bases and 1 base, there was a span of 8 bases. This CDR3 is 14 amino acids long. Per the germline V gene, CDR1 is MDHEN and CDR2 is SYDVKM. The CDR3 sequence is CASSFWQRTDTQYF. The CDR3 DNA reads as TGTGCCAGCAGTTTCTGGCAGCGCACAGATACGCAGTATTTT.